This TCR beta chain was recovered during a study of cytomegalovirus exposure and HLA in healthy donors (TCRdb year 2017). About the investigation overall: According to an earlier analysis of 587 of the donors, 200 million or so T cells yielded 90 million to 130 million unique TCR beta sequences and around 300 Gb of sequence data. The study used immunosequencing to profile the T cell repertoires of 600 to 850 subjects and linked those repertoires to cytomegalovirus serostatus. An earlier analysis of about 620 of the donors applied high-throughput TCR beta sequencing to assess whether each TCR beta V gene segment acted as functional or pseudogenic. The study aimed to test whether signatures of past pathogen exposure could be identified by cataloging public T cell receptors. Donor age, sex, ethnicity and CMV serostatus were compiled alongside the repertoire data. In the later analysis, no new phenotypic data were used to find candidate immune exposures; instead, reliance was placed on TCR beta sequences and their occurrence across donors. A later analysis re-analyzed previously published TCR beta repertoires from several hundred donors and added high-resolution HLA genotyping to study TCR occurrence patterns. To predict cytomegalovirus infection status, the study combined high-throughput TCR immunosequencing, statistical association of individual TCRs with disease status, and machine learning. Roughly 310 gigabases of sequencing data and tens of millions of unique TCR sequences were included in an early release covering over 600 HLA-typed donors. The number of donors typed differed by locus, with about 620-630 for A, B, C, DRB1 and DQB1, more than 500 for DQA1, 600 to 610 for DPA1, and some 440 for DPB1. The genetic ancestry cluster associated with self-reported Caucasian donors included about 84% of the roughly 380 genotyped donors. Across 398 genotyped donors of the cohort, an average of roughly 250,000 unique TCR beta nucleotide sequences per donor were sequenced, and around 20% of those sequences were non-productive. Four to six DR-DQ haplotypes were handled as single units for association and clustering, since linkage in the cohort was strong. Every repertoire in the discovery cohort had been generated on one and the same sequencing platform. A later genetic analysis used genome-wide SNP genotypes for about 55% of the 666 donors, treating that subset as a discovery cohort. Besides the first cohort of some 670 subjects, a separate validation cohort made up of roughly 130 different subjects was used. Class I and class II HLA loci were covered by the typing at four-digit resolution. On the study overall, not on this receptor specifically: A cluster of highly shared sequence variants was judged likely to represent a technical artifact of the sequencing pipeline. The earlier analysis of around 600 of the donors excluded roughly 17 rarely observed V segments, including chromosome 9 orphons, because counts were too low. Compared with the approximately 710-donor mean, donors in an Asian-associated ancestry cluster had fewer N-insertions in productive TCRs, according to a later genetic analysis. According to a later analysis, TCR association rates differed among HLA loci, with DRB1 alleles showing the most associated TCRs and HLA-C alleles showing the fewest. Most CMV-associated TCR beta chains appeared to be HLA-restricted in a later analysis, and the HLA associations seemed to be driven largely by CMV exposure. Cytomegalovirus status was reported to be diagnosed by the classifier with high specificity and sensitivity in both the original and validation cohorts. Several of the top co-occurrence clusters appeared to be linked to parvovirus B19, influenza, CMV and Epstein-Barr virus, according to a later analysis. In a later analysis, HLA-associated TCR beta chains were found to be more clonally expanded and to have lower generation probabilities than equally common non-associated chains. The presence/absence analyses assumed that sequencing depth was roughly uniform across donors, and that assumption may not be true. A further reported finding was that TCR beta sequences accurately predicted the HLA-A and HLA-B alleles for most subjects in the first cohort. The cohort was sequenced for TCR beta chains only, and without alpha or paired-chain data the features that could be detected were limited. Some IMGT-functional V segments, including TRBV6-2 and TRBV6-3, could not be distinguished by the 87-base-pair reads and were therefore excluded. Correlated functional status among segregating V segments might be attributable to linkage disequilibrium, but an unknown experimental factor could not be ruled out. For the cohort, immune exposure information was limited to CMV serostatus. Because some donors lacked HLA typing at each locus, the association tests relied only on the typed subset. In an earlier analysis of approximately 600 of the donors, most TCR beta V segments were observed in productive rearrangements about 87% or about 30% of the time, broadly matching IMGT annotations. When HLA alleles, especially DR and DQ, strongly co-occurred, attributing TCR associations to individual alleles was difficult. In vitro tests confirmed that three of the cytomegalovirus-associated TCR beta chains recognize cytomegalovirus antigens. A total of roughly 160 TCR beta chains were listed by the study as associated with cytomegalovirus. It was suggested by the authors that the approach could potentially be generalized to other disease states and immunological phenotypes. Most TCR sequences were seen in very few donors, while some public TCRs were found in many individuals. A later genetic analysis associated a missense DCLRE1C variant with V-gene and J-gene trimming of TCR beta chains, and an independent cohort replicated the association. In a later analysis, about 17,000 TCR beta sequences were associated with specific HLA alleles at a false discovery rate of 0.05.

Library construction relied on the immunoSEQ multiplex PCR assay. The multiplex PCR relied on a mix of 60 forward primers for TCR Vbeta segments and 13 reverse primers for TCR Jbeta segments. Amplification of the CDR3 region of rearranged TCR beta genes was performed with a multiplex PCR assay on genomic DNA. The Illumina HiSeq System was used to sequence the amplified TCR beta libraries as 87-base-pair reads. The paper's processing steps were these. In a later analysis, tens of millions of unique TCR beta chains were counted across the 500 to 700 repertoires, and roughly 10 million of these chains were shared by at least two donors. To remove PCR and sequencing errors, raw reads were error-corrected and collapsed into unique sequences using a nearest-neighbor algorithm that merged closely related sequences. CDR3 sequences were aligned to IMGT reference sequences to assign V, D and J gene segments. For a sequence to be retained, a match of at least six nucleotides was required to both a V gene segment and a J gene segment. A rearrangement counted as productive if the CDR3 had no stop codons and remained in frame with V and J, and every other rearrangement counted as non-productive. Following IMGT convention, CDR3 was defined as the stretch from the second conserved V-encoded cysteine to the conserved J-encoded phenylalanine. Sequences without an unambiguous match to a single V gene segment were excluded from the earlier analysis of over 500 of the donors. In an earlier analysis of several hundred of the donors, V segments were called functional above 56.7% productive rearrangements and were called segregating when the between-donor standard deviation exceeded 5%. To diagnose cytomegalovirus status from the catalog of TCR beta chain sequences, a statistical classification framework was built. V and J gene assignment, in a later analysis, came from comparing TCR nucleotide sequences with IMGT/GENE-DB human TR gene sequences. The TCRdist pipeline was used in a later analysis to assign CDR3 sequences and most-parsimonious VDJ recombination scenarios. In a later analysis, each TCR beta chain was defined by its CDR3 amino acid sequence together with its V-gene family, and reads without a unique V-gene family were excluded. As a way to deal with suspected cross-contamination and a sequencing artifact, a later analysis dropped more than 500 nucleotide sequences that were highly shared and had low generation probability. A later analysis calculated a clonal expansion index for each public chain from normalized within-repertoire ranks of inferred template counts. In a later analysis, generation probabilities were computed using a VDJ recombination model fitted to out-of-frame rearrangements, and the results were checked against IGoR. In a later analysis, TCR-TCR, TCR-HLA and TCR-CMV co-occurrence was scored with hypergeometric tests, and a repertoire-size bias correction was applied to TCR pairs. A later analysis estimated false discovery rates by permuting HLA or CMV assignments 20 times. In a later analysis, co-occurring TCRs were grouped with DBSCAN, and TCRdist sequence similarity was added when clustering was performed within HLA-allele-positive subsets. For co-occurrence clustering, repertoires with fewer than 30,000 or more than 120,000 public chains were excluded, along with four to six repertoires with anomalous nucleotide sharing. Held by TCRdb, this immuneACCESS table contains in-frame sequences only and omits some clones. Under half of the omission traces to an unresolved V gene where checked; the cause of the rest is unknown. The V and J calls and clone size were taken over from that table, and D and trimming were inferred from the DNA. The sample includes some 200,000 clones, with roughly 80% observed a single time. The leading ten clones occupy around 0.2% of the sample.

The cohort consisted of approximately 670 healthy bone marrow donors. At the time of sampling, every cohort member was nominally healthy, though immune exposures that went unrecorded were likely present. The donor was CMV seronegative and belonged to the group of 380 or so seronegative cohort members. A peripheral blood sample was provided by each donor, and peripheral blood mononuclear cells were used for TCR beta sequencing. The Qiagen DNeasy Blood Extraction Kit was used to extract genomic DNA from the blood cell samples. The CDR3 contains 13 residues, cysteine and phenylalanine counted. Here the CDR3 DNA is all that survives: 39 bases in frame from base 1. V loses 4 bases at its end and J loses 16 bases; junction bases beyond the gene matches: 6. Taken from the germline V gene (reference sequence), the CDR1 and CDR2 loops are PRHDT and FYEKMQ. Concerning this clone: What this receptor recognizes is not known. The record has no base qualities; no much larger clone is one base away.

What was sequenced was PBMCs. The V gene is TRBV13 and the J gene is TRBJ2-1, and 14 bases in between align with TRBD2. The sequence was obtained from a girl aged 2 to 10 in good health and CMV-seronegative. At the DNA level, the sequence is TGTGCCAGCAGCTACGGGACTAGCGGGAGTTCTTTCTTC. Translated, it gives CASSYGTSGSSFF.